Listed here are 32 T cell receptor beta chains from one sample, sequenced in a study of post-analysis software for immune sequencing data. General study results and limits: A handful of TRBV segments, including TRBV5-6, TRBV5-1 and TRBV20-1, were more frequent in patients than controls.

These receptors are not linked to any known antigen. Prepared libraries of TCR beta cDNA carried unique molecular identifiers. MiXCR was run by TCRdb on the PCR reads, yielding one entry per CDR3 protein. The table shows 400,000 to 500,000 distinct CDR3 sequences, with 39% occurring only once. The sample taken for sequencing was blood. The receptors were sampled from a girl aged 2 to 9 with multiple sclerosis.

The chain employs TRBV20-1 and TRBJ2-7; possibly TRBD1 or TRBD2 for D (5 bases each). Germline V CDR1 and CDR2: DFQATT, SNEGSKA (reference sequence). The CDR3 runs 14 residues. V was shortened by 0 bases and J by 3 bases, with 12 bases between the two germline ends. The CDR3 region has the DNA TGCAGTGCTAGAGATGGGGGTATGAGCTACGAGCAGTACTTC. This translates into CSARDGGMSYEQYF.

This rearrangement joins TRBV20-1 to TRBJ2-1, with 14 bases fitting TRBD2. TRBJ2-7 explains the end of the DNA better; the J call may be wrong. CDR1 is DFQATT and CDR2 is SNEGSKA in the germline V gene (reference sequence). CDR3 length equals 17 residues. The CDR3 is CSAINPGLAGDYNEQYF. The CDR3 region has the DNA TGCAGTGCTATCAATCCGGGACTAGCGGGAGACTACAATGAGCAGTACTTC.

This clonotype has only a few counts. V usage is TRBV29-1 and J usage is TRBJ2-7, with 7 bases aligning to TRBD1. Germline V gives CDR1 SQVTM, CDR2 ANQGSEA. The CDR3 covers 15 residues. The J segment lost 7 bases and the V segment lost 6 bases, leaving 18 bases of the junction unmatched. CDR3 nucleotides: TGCAGCGTCGAGTCCCGCACAGGGGTGGCAATGGAGCAGTACTTC. The encoded protein is CSVESRTGVAMEQYF.

This chain links TRBV5-5 with TRBJ1-1; D is perhaps TRBD1 (6 bases). The germline V and J ends were trimmed by 1 base and 3 bases, with 10 bases remaining between them. The CDR3 covers 14 residues. Germline V gene sequence: CDR1 SGHKS, CDR2 YYEKEE (reference sequence). The CDR3 sequence is CASSLRGIDTEAFF. The CDR3 DNA sequence: TGTGCCAGCAGCTTGAGGGGGATCGACACTGAAGCTTTCTTT.

This clonotype turned up a few times. V is TRBV11-2 and J is TRBJ1-5; a weak D match, TRBD1 (5 bases). The CDR3 runs 14 residues. Trimming removed 1 base at V and 7 bases at J, with 11 bases between. Germline V gives CDR1 SGHAT, CDR2 FQNNGV. CDR3 loop: CASSLVGRAQPQHF. The CDR3 DNA reads as TGTGCCAGCAGCTTAGTTGGCAGGGCACAGCCCCAGCATTTT.

In its sample, this clonotype was seen a few times. The chain recombines TRBV5-1 with TRBJ2-7; D perhaps matches TRBD2 (5 bases). V lost 1 base and J 3 bases, leaving 11 bases between the germline ends. CDR3 length equals 14 residues. Looked up from germline, CDR1 is SGHRS and CDR2 is YFSETQ. The CDR3 sequence is CASSLHGEFYEQYF. CDR3 nucleotides: TGCGCCAGCAGCTTGCACGGGGAGTTCTACGAGCAGTACTTC.

This clonotype was seen only a few times. This chain connects TRBV5-6 to TRBJ2-1; 8 positions agree with TRBD2. Germline V gene data show CDR1 as SGHDT and CDR2 as YYEEEE. J was trimmed by 4 bases and V by 4 bases; bases with no gene match: 13. The CDR3 is 17 residues long. The CDR3 coding sequence is TGTGCCAGCAGCGGTGATCTACTAGCGGAACAATACAATGAGCAGTTCTTC. Protein: CASSGDLLAEQYNEQFF. Full variable domain (rest looked up from reference TRBV5-6 and TRBJ2-1): DAGVTQSPTHLIKTRGQQVTLRCSPKSGHDTVSWYQQALGQGPQFIFQYYEEEERQRGNFPDRFSGHQFPNYSSELNVNALLLGDSALYLCASSGDLLAEQYNEQFFGPGTRLTVL.

V and J are TRBV20-1 and TRBJ1-2; maybe TRBD1 (6 bases). The CDR3 has 14 amino acids. Germline CDR1 and CDR2: DFQATT and SNEGSKA (reference sequence). Trimming removed 5 bases at V and 2 bases at J, with 15 bases between. The DNA for the CDR3 is TGCAGTGCTGGTGCAGGGGCAACGAACTATGGCTACACCTTC. This codes for CSAGAGATNYGYTF.

The gene calls are TRBV29-1 and TRBJ2-2, with D perhaps matching TRBD1 or TRBD2 (5 bases each). V was shortened by 5 bases and J by 1 base, with 17 bases between the two germline ends. This CDR3 is 16 amino acids long. The germline V gene encodes CDR1 SQVTM and CDR2 ANQGSEA. CDR3 sequence reads: CSVIPGEQGNTGELFF. The CDR3 DNA follows: TGCAGCGTTATCCCCGGGGAGCAGGGGAACACCGGGGAGCTGTTTTTT.

Here the CDR3 reads CASSSLGDGSYEQYF. Here the CDR3 DNA reads TGTGCCAGCAGCTCCTTGGGTGACGGCTCCTACGAGCAGTACTTC. The chain has TRBV7-8 and TRBJ2-7; D unclear. The CDR3 is 15 amino acids. Germline CDR1 and CDR2: SGHVS and FQNEAQ. The V end lost 4 bases, the J end lost 0 bases, and 13 bases lay between the germline ends.

The chain employs TRBV29-1 and TRBJ2-7, with 15 bases lining up with TRBD2. Per the germline V gene, CDR1 is SQVTM and CDR2 is ANQGSEA. V shed 0 bases, J shed 4 bases, and the junction held 13 bases outside the gene matches. This CDR3 contains 19 residues. CDR3 in amino acids: CSVEDPIRTSGRARYEQYF. The DNA for the CDR3 is TGCAGCGTTGAAGATCCAATTCGGACTAGCGGGAGGGCCAGGTACGAGCAGTACTTC.

This clonotype was counted many times. The chain combines TRBV2 with TRBJ2-1, with D maybe TRBD2 (6 bases). V shed 4 bases and J shed 1 base, with 14 bases lying between them. This CDR3 is built from 16 residues. Germline V gene lookup returns CDR1 SNHLY and CDR2 FYNNEI. The DNA for the CDR3 is TGTGCCAGCAGTGCGACTAGTGCGGGGTCCTACAATGAGCAGTTCTTC. Translated: CASSATSAGSYNEQFF.

V usage is TRBV7-2 and J usage is TRBJ2-3; 11 bases are a match to TRBD2. The CDR3 contains 17 residues. Unmatched junction bases numbered 6, after V lost 3 bases and J lost 1 base. CDR1 and CDR2 (germline): SGHTA, FQGNSA. The CDR3, as DNA: TGTGCCAGCAGCTTGGATAGACTAGCGGGACGCACAGATACGCAGTATTTT. Translating gives CASSLDRLAGRTDTQYF.

J is TRBJ2-2 and V is TRBV24-1; tentatively, D is TRBD2 (5 bases). Germline values: CDR1 KGHDR, CDR2 SFDVKD. The CDR3 runs 16 residues. V was trimmed by 5 bases and J by 0 bases, leaving 12 bases between them. The CDR3 reads CATSARSGPNTGELFF. The CDR3 region has the DNA TGTGCCACCAGTGCTCGAAGCGGCCCGAACACCGGGGAGCTGTTTTTT.

This clonotype was found a few times. The genes are TRBV4-1 and TRBJ1-5, with D possibly TRBD1 on 5 matching bases. The germline CDR1 and CDR2 sequences are MGHRA and YSYEKL. CDR3 length equals 15 residues. V lost 4 bases and J lost 2, with 12 bases in between. The CDR3 loop is CASSLQGVGNQPQHF. CDR3 in DNA: TGCGCCAGCAGCCTCCAGGGTGTGGGCAATCAGCCCCAGCATTTT.

This chain joins TRBV9 and TRBJ1-2; 7 nucleotides agree with TRBD1. The CDR3 spans 15 residues. The germline V gene encodes CDR1 SGDLS and CDR2 YYNGEE. Unmatched junction bases numbered 10, after V lost 4 bases and J lost 4 bases. CDR3 loop: CASSPRDSKIYGYTF. DNA of the CDR3: TGTGCCAGCAGCCCCCGGGACAGTAAGATCTATGGCTACACCTTC.

A few counts support this clonotype. The rearrangement joins TRBV7-6 to TRBJ2-5; tentatively, D is TRBD2 (6 bases). The CDR3 covers 17 residues. The germline V and J ends were trimmed by 4 bases and 3 bases, with 21 bases remaining between them. CDR1 is SGHVS, CDR2 FNYEAQ, per germline. CDR3 bases: TGTGCCAGCAGCTCCCGCGGTAGTCTGGGAGGTAAAGAGACCCAGTACTTC. This gives the protein CASSSRGSLGGKETQYF.

The chain joins TRBV28 to TRBJ2-5; D is perhaps TRBD2 (6 bases). The CDR3 has 17 residues. Trimming shortened V by 5 bases and J by 5 bases, and 24 bases separated the two germline ends. CDR1 is MDHEN, CDR2 SYDVKM, per germline. For the CDR3, the DNA is TGTGCCAGCAGTCTCAAAATAATACTAGCTGGTCGGGAGACCCAGTACTTC. It codes for CASSLKIILAGRETQYF.

The J gene is TRBJ2-1, the V gene TRBV4-2; 14 bases are a match to TRBD2. Germline loops: CDR1 LGHNA, CDR2 YNFKEQ. V lost 4 bases to trimming and J lost 7 bases; unmatched junction nucleotides: 9. The length of the CDR3 is 17 residues. In nucleotides, the CDR3 is TGTGCCAGCAGCCGCACCGCCGGGACTAGCGGGAGTAATGAGCAGTTCTTC. This translates into CASSRTAGTSGSNEQFF.

As concerns this clonotype: Since a much larger clone is just one base distant, this may be a read error. This chain connects TRBV3-1 to TRBJ2-1; 8 positions match TRBD2. The germline CDR1 and CDR2 sequences are LGHDT and YNNKEL (reference sequence). This CDR3 has 14 residues. CDR3 sequence reads: CASSARGEVNEQVF. The CDR3 coding sequence is TGTGCCAGCAGCGCGCGGGGGGAAGTAAATGAGCAGGTCTTC.

The V and J genes are TRBV5-1 and TRBJ1-1; D might be TRBD1 (5 bases). The CDR3 contains 13 residues. Trimming pared 3 bases from V and 7 bases from J, leaving 13 bases between. The V gene's germline CDR1 is SGHRS and CDR2 YFSETQ. CDR3 in amino acids: CASSSGHRDEAFF. In DNA, the CDR3 is TGCGCCAGCAGCTCCGGACATAGGGATGAAGCTTTCTTT.

The rearrangement joins TRBV4-1 to TRBJ1-4; D is ambiguous. In germline, CDR1 is MGHRA, CDR2 YSYEKL. CDR3 size: 14 residues. Trimming removed 0 bases at V and 6 bases at J, with 8 bases between. The CDR3 DNA reads TGCGCCAGCAGCCAAGACGGGTCTGATGAAAAACTGTTTTTT. This codes for CASSQDGSDEKLFF.

The genes are TRBV20-1 and TRBJ1-4; no reliable D call. The CDR3 sequence is 11 residues long. The V end was cut by 0 bases, the J end by 13 bases, with 9 bases between. Germline CDR1 reads DFQATT; CDR2 reads SNEGSKA (reference sequence). The CDR3 sequence is CSARDIRGLFF. As DNA, the CDR3 is TGCAGTGCTAGAGATATCAGAGGACTGTTTTTT.

This clonotype was picked up a small number of times. This sequence joins TRBV6-6 and TRBJ2-4; no reliable D call. Judging by the DNA end, TRBJ2-7 fits better; the J call may be wrong. The CDR3 has 15 residues. Germline V gives CDR1 MNHNY, CDR2 SVGAGI (reference sequence). The CDR3 sequence is CASSYYLRPNYEQYF. CDR3 DNA sequence: TGTGCCAGCAGTTACTATCTTAGGCCAAACTACGAGCAGTACTTC.

V and J are TRBV7-8 and TRBJ2-5, with D perhaps TRBD2 (5 bases). The CDR3 contains 15 residues. Germline loops: CDR1 SGHVS, CDR2 FQNEAQ. Between the trimmed V and J ends, which lost 2 bases and 3 bases, there was a span of 13 bases. CDR3 protein: CASSLPGITEETQYF. The CDR3 DNA reads as TGTGCCAGCAGCTTACCCGGGATTACAGAAGAGACCCAGTACTTC.

Only a few counts were recorded for this clonotype. V and J are TRBV29-1 and TRBJ2-5; perhaps TRBD2 as D (5 bases). Per germline, CDR1 SQVTM and CDR2 ANQGSEA. This CDR3 has 13 residues. Trimming stripped 6 bases from V and 2 bases from J, with 13 bases between. CDR3: CSVVLREQETQYF. CDR3 in DNA: TGCAGCGTGGTATTGAGGGAACAAGAGACCCAGTACTTC.

The chain links TRBV15 to TRBJ2-7; 10 bases are a match to TRBD1. This CDR3 has 16 amino acids. Looked up from germline, CDR1 is LNHNV and CDR2 is YYDKDF (reference sequence). V lost 0 bases to trimming and J lost 2 bases; unmatched junction nucleotides: 4. This CDR3 is CATSRETGGAPYEQYF. As DNA, the CDR3 is TGTGCCACCAGCAGAGAGACAGGGGGCGCCCCCTACGAGCAGTACTTC.

V is TRBV5-1 and J is TRBJ2-5, with TRBD1 identical over 9 bases. The assigned J gene may be wrong: the sequence end matches TRBJ2-7 better. Looked up from germline, CDR1 is SGHRS and CDR2 is YFSETQ. CDR3 length equals 16 residues. The CDR3 reads CASSLGGTGPAYEQYF. The CDR3 DNA reads as TGCGCCAGCAGCTTAGGTGGGACAGGGCCCGCCTACGAGCAGTACTTC.

The table lists this clonotype with a few counts. This chain uses TRBV28 with TRBJ1-2; the D is unclear. The germline gives CDR1 MDHEN, CDR2 SYDVKM. The CDR3 extends over 14 amino acids. The ends were cut back, 6 bases at V and 6 bases at J, with 17 bases in the middle. CDR3 residues: CASSPIGYAHGYTF. CDR3 coding DNA: TGTGCCAGCAGCCCAATCGGTTACGCACATGGCTACACCTTC.

V and J are TRBV4-1 and TRBJ2-7; no firm D call. Germline V lookup: CDR1 MGHRA, CDR2 YSYEKL. V lost 3 bases, J lost 0 bases, and 9 bases lay in between. This CDR3 is 14 amino acids long. DNA for the CDR3: TGCGCCAGCAGCCACGACACGGGCTCCTACGAGCAGTACTTC. This sequence encodes CASSHDTGSYEQYF.

CDR3 in DNA: TGTGCCAGCAGTGCGACCGGGACAGAGACCCAGTACTTC. Protein product: CASSATGTETQYF. The chain joins TRBV6-5 to TRBJ2-5; perhaps D is TRBD1 or TRBD2 (5 bases each). The CDR3 consists of 13 residues. The germline gives CDR1 MNHEY, CDR2 SVGAGI. V lost 5 bases and J 4 bases, leaving 11 bases between the germline ends.

This clonotype was counted only a few times. V usage is TRBV5-1 and J usage is TRBJ1-1, with no clear D. The V end lost 3 bases, the J end lost 1 base, and 10 bases lay between the germline ends. This CDR3 region has 14 residues. Germline V gene lookup returns CDR1 SGHRS and CDR2 YFSETQ. CDR3 residues: CASSSRTANTEAFF. The CDR3 DNA follows: TGCGCCAGCAGCTCCCGGACGGCGAACACTGAAGCTTTCTTT.